Each of the 25 T cell receptor beta chains below was sequenced from the same sample in a study of blood T cells in healthy people across ages. A J-beta primer mix and a sample-barcoded 5' primer were used in a second PCR of roughly 6 to 11 cycles. Each CDR3 protein gets one entry after TCRdb re-called the 5' RACE reads with MiXCR. The sample carries 800,000 to 950,000 distinct CDR3 sequences, about 34% recorded once. The sample was blood. The receptors derive from a man aged 18 to 29 in good health.

A few counts support this clonotype. The chain carries TRBV5-1 and TRBJ1-1; TRBD1 is a possible D gene (6 bases). CDR1 SGHRS and CDR2 YFSETQ come from the germline V gene. The CDR3 sequence is 15 residues long. V lost 0 bases, J lost 5 bases, and 14 bases lay in between. The CDR3 DNA sequence: TGCGCCAGCAGCTTGGTTCGGGGGGCGAGGACTGAAGCTTTCTTT. Protein: CASSLVRGARTEAFF.

The rearrangement joins TRBV19 to TRBJ1-1; D uncertain. This CDR3 comprises 14 residues. Germline V gene sequence: CDR1 LNHDA, CDR2 SQIVND (reference sequence). V was cut by 5 bases and J by 4 bases, with 14 bases left in between. The CDR3 nucleotides read TGTGCCAGTAGTTCGACGGTGAGAGCCACTGAAGCTTTCTTT. Translated: CASSSTVRATEAFF.

On this clonotype itself: This clone may be a read error of a much larger clone one base away. The rearrangement links TRBV12-3 or TRBV12-4 to TRBJ1-2; D may be TRBD1 (5 bases). The CDR3 covers 13 residues. The CDR3 spells CTSRVSGNYGYTF. The CDR3 DNA follows: TGTACCAGCAGAGTTTCAGGGAACTATGGCTACACCTTC.

V gene TRBV30 combines with J gene TRBJ2-7, with D tentatively TRBD1 (5 bases). Germline CDR1 and CDR2: GTSNPN and SVGIG (reference sequence). The CDR3 is made up of 15 amino acids. The V end lost 0 bases, the J end lost 5 bases, and 17 bases lay between the germline ends. The CDR3 sequence is CAWSVRRQFLDEQYF. CDR3 bases: TGTGCCTGGAGTGTACGCCGACAGTTCCTGGACGAGCAGTACTTC.

The chain carries TRBV3-1 and TRBJ2-7; TRBD2 matches at 13 bases. The J segment lost 4 bases and the V segment lost 4 bases, leaving 13 bases of the junction unmatched. Germline assignment: CDR1 LGHDT and CDR2 YNNKEL (reference sequence). The CDR3 contains 18 residues. CDR3 residues: CASSPAPGLAGALYEQYF. CDR3 nucleotides: TGTGCCAGCAGCCCCGCCCCAGGACTAGCGGGGGCGTTATACGAGCAGTACTTC.

This clonotype was seen many times. The chain has TRBV28 and TRBJ2-4, with TRBD1 matching over 7 bases. The CDR3 covers 15 residues. J was trimmed by 0 bases and V by 5 bases; bases with no gene match: 4. Germline V gene data show CDR1 as MDHEN and CDR2 as SYDVKM. CDR3 DNA: TGTGCCAGCAGTCTACAGGGGCTAGCCAAAAACATTCAGTACTTC. This encodes CASSLQGLAKNIQYF.

This clonotype turned up a few times. V and J are TRBV6-2 or TRBV6-3 and TRBJ2-7; D call uncertain. The CDR3 covers 15 residues. CDR1 and CDR2 (germline): MNHEY, SVGEGT. Trimming stripped 2 bases from V and 0 bases from J, with 11 bases between. The CDR3 nucleotides read TGTGCCAGCAGTTACCGACCCAGGAGCTCCTACGAGCAGTACTTC. As protein: CASSYRPRSSYEQYF.

The chain uses TRBV7-2 and TRBJ2-3; perhaps TRBD1 as D (6 bases). This CDR3 comprises 15 residues. V was cut by 5 bases and J by 1 base, with 13 bases left in between. Germline V gene sequence: CDR1 SGHTA, CDR2 FQGNSA. CDR3 residues: CASSPGTHGTDTQYF. The CDR3 DNA reads as TGTGCCAGCAGCCCCGGGACACATGGCACAGATACGCAGTATTTT.

V gene TRBV25-1 combines with J gene TRBJ1-2; tentatively, D is TRBD1 (5 bases). CDR3 length equals 17 residues. Looked up from germline, CDR1 is MGHDK and CDR2 is SYGVNS. Trimming pared 4 bases from V and 3 bases from J, leaving 21 bases between. The CDR3, as DNA: TGTGCCAGCAGTGCCAGATTCCCGGGACCGGAGGACTATGGCTACACCTTC. This gives the protein CASSARFPGPEDYGYTF.

At least ten counts were recorded for this clonotype. The chain links TRBV12-3 or TRBV12-4 to TRBJ2-5; D remains ambiguous. V was clipped by 4 bases and J by 4 bases, with 10 bases between them. This CDR3 contains 13 residues. In nucleotides, the CDR3 is TGTGCCAGCAGTTCCACCTGGGGAGAGACCCAGTACTTC. Protein sequence: CASSSTWGETQYF.

The chain couples TRBV20-1 to TRBJ2-5, with D maybe TRBD1 (6 bases). CDR1 and CDR2 from the germline V gene are DFQATT and SNEGSKA (reference sequence). V was pared by 5 bases and J by 2 bases, with 15 bases between. The CDR3 contains 14 residues. The CDR3 coding sequence is TGCAGTGCTCCCCCTGGGGGACAACAAGAGACCCAGTACTTC. Translating it yields CSAPPGGQQETQYF.

This chain uses TRBV20-1 with TRBJ2-3, with TRBD2 as a possible D gene (5 bases). The CDR3 contains 13 residues. The germline V gene encodes CDR1 DFQATT and CDR2 SNEGSKA (reference sequence). CDR3 nucleotide sequence: TGCAGCATTCTCCGGGGAAGCACAGATACGCAGTATTTT. Amino acid sequence: CSILRGSTDTQYF.

In DNA form, the CDR3 reads TGTGCCAGTTCCGGGACTAGAGGTCCCCGGATGGAGACAGATACGCAGTATTTT. This codes for CASSGTRGPRMETDTQYF. The rearrangement links TRBV7-8 to TRBJ2-3; 8 nucleotides agree with TRBD2. V was clipped by 9 bases and J by 3 bases; unmatched bases: 20. Germline CDR1 SGHVS, CDR2 FQNEAQ. This CDR3 has 18 amino acids.

The V call is TRBV20-1, the J call TRBJ2-5; D possibly corresponds to TRBD2 (6 bases). V was clipped by 1 base and J by 2 bases, with 11 bases between them. Germline CDR1 is DFQATT and CDR2 is SNEGSKA (reference sequence). This CDR3 region has 14 residues. The CDR3 region has the DNA TGCAGTGCTAGAGGGTCGGACTATCAAGAGACCCAGTACTTC. Translating gives CSARGSDYQETQYF.

V gene TRBV9 combines with J gene TRBJ2-7, with unresolved D. Germline CDR1 is SGDLS and CDR2 is YYNGEE. Trimming removed 0 bases at V and 3 bases at J, with 10 bases between. The CDR3 is 14 amino acids. The CDR3 DNA follows: TGTGCCAGCAGCGTAGGAGGTATTAACTACGAGCAGTACTTC. This gives the protein CASSVGGINYEQYF.

This clonotype was seen more than once but under ten times. The gene calls are TRBV5-5 and TRBJ2-5, with 7 bases fitting TRBD1. The CDR3 consists of 14 residues. The trim removed 4 bases at V and 1 base at J, leaving 4 bases unmatched. Per germline, CDR1 SGHKS and CDR2 YYEKEE (reference sequence). The CDR3 bases are TGTGCCAGCAGCGTACAGGGGACCCAAGAGACCCAGTACTTC. It encodes CASSVQGTQETQYF.

The J gene is TRBJ2-7, the V gene TRBV20-1, with 7 bases aligning to TRBD1. This CDR3 is built from 15 residues. The V gene's germline CDR1 is DFQATT and CDR2 SNEGSKA (reference sequence). V was clipped by 0 bases and J by 2 bases; unmatched bases: 7. The CDR3 protein is CSARDRTGATYEQYF. As DNA, the CDR3 is TGCAGTGCTAGAGATCGAACAGGGGCTACCTACGAGCAGTACTTC.

This chain joins TRBV2 and TRBJ1-2; TRBD1 agrees at 8 bases. V lost 7 bases and J lost 7; bases outside the gene matches: 14. This CDR3 is 15 amino acids long. Germline CDR1 SNHLY, CDR2 FYNNEI. The CDR3 region has the DNA TGTGCCAGCATGATGAGGGCCCAGGGGGCGAGTGGCTACACCTTC. Amino acid sequence: CASMMRAQGASGYTF.

This clonotype was detected ten times or more. The V call is TRBV4-3, the J call TRBJ1-2; the match to TRBD1 covers 7 bases. With 2 bases clipped from V and 7 bases from J, the junction kept 7 bases outside the gene matches. The CDR3 consists of 14 residues. The V gene's germline CDR1 is LGHNA and CDR2 YSLEER. DNA of the CDR3: TGCGCCAGCAGCCAACCAACAGGGGCGGGTGGCTACACCTTC. Translating gives CASSQPTGAGGYTF.

This clonotype was seen ten or more times. The chain links TRBV29-1 to TRBJ2-3; D gene unclear. Germline CDR1 reads SQVTM; CDR2 reads ANQGSEA. Deletions cut 8 bases from V and 2 bases from J, with 11 bases between. The CDR3 length is 12 residues. CDR3 nucleotides: TGCAGCTCGCGGACCTCCACAGATACGCAGTATTTT. It encodes CSSRTSTDTQYF.

The rearrangement joins TRBV2 to TRBJ2-5, with 8 bases that match TRBD1. J lost 5 bases, V lost 10 bases, and 6 bases had no gene match. CDR1 is SNHLY and CDR2 is FYNNEI in the germline V gene. CDR3 length: 12 residues. The CDR3 region has the DNA TGTGCCATCAGGGGACAGGTTGAGACCCAGTACTTC. Translating gives CAIRGQVETQYF. Combining the CDR3 with reference TRBV2 and TRBJ2-5 gives the whole variable domain EPEVTQTPSHQVTQMGQEVILRCVPISNHLYFYWYRQILGQKVEFLVSFYNNEISEKSEIFDDQFSVERPDGSNFTLKIRSTKLEDSAMYFCAIRGQVETQYFGPGTRLLVL.

This clonotype was observed a handful of times. This chain uses TRBV5-1 with TRBJ1-1; D may be TRBD1 (6 bases). Germline V gene sequence: CDR1 SGHRS, CDR2 YFSETQ. The V end was cut by 4 bases, the J end by 5 bases, with 15 bases between. The CDR3 runs to 14 residues. The CDR3 here is CASSGGPQSTEAFF. In DNA form, the CDR3 reads TGCGCCAGCAGCGGGGGCCCCCAGAGTACTGAAGCTTTCTTT. Full variable domain (outside the CDR3, taken from reference TRBV5-1 and TRBJ1-1): KAGVTQTPRYLIKTRGQQVTLSCSPISGHRSVSWYQQTPGQGLQFLFEYFSETQRNKGNFPGRFSGRQFSNSRSEMNVSTLELGDSALYLCASSGGPQSTEAFFGQGTRLTVV.

A few counts support this clonotype. At one boundary the junction diverges from the germline segment, which might be a read error. The chain links TRBV7-2 to TRBJ1-1; 7 nucleotides line up with TRBD1. Germline-derived CDR1 and CDR2 are SGHTA and FQGNSA. This CDR3 comprises 16 residues. CDR3 loop: CASSPGQAILKTEAFF. The CDR3 DNA is TGTGCCAGCAGTCCCGGACAGGCGATCTTGAAGACTGAAGCTTTCTTT.

As DNA, the CDR3 is TGCAGTGCCATGCGGGGACAGGGGTCTGGCTACACCTTC. Its protein is CSAMRGQGSGYTF. The V call is TRBV20-1, the J call TRBJ1-2, with TRBD1 identical over 10 bases. The J segment lost 7 bases and the V segment lost 6 bases, leaving 8 bases of the junction unmatched. Germline V gene lookup returns CDR1 DFQATT and CDR2 SNEGSKA (reference sequence). This CDR3 is 13 amino acids long.

In the case of this clonotype: A clone one base away is much larger, so this may be a read error. The chain uses TRBV12-3 or TRBV12-4 and TRBJ1-4; D is unresolved. CDR3 length: 14 residues. Trimming removed 9 bases at V and 0 bases at J, with 11 bases between. The CDR3 sequence is CASSGPPTNEKLFF. The CDR3 bases are TGTGCCAGTAGCGGACCTCCAACTAATGAAAAACTGTTTTTT.